Below, one T cell receptor beta chain is given with its context. What this receptor recognizes is not known. There are no base qualities to consult, and no much larger clone falls within one base. The CDR3 runs 15 residues from the cysteine to the phenylalanine. CDR3 DNA only is kept here, 45 bases in frame from base 1. Trimming at the junction amounts to 6 bases on V and 6 bases on J, and the germline ends lie 17 bases apart. CDR1 and CDR2, per the germline V gene (reference sequence), are MNHEY and SMNVEV. The library was obtained by PCR. TCRdb lists the instrument as Illumina HiSeq 2500. Molecular barcoding was employed in the preparation of TCR libraries, with unique molecular identifiers being used to normalize TCRbeta repertoire quantification. TCRdb handled the public reads itself, with Q25 trimming in fastp and clone calling in MiXCR, and kept productive beta chains. Rows merge per CDR3 protein into single entries with the most common DNA and genes. Present in this sample are around 500,000 distinct CDR3 sequences, roughly 24% of which were seen just once. 12% to 15% of the sample belongs to the ten largest clones.

Per the publication, the treatment or condition label means: allogeneic hematopoietic cell transplantation with graft depleted of TCRalphabeta T cells and CD19 B cells. Transplant recipients were children who received TCRalphabeta/CD19-depleted allogeneic hematopoietic cell grafts. The sample belongs to a study of T-cell reconstitution after alpha-beta-depleted transplantation in children listed by TCRdb under 2016. Regarding the complete study: Using TCR repertoire profiling, the study followed T-cell immune reconstitution in a quantitative way in children after TCRalphabeta/CD19-depleted allogeneic hematopoietic cell transplantation. What the study reported, not specific to this receptor: Apparently early alphabetaT-cell count recovery about two months after transplant reportedly relied on only several hundred rapidly expanded clones derived from non-depleted graft cells. In some patients, high TCRbeta diversity at day 60 was attributed to recipient T cells and intrathymic progenitors that had survived conditioning. Over subsequent months, a decline in hyperexpanded clone frequencies was noted, and after one year, T-cell counts and TCRbeta diversity were mostly ascribed to newly produced T cells.

The clonotype was recovered from a boy younger than two who had a stem cell transplant for acute myeloid leukemia, so the T cells may come from the graft donor. The material sequenced was PBMCs, mostly from graft donor cells, taken 360 days after TCRalphabeta/CD19-depleted stem cell transplant. Recombination joined TRBV27 with TRBJ2-2; a tentative D call is TRBD1 (5 bases match). The CDR3 here reads CASSEGEREAGELFF. The nucleotide sequence is given as TGTGCCAGCAGCGAAGGGGAAAGAGAGGCCGGGGAGCTGTTTTTT.